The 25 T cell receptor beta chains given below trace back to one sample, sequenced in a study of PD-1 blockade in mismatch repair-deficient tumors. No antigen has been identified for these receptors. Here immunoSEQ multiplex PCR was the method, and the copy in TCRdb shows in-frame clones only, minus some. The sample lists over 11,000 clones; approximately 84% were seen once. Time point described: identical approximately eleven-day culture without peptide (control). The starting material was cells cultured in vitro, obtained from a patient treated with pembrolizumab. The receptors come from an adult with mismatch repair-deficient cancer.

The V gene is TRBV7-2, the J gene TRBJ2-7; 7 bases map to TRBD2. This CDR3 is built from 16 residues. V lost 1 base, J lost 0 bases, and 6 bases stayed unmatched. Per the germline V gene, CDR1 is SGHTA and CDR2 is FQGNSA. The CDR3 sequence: CASSLVTGGPSYEQYF. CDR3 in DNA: TGTGCCAGCAGCTTAGTAACGGGAGGACCCTCCTACGAGCAGTACTTC.

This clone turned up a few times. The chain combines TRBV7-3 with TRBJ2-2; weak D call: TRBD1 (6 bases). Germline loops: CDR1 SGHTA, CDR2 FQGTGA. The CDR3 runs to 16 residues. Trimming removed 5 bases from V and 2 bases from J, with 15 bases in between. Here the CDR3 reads CASSPRGTLNTGELFF. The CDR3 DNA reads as TGTGCCAGCAGCCCAAGGGGGACACTTAACACCGGGGAGCTGTTTTTT.

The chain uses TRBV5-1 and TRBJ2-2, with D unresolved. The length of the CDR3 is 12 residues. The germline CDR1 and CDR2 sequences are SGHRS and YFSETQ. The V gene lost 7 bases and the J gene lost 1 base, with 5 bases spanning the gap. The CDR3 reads CASRLNTGELFF. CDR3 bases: TGCGCCAGCCGATTGAACACCGGGGAGCTGTTTTTT.

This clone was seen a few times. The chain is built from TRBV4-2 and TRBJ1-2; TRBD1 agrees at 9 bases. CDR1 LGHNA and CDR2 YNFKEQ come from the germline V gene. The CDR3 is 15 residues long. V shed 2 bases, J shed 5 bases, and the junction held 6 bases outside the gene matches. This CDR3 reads CASSQRTGTGYGYTF. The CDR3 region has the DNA TGTGCCAGCAGCCAACGCACCGGGACAGGGTATGGCTACACCTTC.

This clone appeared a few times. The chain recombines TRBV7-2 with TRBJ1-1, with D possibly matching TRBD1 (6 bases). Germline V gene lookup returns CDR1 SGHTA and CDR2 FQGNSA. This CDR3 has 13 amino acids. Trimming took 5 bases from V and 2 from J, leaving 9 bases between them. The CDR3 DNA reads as TGTGCCAGCAGCATACAGGGTAACACTGAAGCTTTCTTT. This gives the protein CASSIQGNTEAFF.

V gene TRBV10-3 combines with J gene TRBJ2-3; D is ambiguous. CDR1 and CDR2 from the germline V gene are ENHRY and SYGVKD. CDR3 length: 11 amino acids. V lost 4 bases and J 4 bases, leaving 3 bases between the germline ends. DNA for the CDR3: TGTGCCATCAGTGTTTCAGATACGCAGTATTTT. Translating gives CAISVSDTQYF.

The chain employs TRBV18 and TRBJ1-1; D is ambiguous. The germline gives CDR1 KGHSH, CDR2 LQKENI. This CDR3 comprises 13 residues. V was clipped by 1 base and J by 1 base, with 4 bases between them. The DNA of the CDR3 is TGTGCCAGCTCACCACGGGGGAACACTGAAGCTTTCTTT. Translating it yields CASSPRGNTEAFF.

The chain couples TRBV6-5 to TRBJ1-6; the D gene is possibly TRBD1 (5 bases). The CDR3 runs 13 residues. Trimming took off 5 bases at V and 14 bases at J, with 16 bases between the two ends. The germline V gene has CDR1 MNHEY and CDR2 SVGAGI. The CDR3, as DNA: TGTGCCAGCAGTCCGGACACCGGGAGCTCCCTCCACTTT. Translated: CASSPDTGSSLHF.

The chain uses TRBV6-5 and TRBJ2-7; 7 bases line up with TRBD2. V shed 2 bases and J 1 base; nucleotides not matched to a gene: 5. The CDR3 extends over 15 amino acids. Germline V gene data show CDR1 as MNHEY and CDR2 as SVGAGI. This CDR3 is CASSYPAGASYEQYF. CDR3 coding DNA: TGTGCCAGCAGTTACCCCGCGGGAGCATCCTACGAGCAGTACTTC.

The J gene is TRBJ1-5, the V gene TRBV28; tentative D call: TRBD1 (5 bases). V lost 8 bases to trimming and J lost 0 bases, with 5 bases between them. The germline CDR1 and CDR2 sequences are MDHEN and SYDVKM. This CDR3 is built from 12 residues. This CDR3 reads CASQGSNQPQHF. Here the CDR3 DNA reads TGTGCCAGCCAGGGTAGCAATCAGCCCCAGCATTTT. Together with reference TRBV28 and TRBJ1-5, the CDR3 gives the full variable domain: DVKVTQSSRYLVKRTGEKVFLECVQDMDHENMFWYRQDPGLGLRLIYFSYDVKMKEKGDIPEGYSVSREKKERFSLILESASTNQTSMYLCASQGSNQPQHFGDGTRLSIL.

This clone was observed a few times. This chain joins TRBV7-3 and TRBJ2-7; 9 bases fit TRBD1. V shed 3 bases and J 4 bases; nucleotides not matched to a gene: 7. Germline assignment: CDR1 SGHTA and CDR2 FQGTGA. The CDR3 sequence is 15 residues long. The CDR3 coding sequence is TGTGCCAGCAGCTTTGGACAGGGGTATGCGTACGAGCAGTACTTC. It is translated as CASSFGQGYAYEQYF.

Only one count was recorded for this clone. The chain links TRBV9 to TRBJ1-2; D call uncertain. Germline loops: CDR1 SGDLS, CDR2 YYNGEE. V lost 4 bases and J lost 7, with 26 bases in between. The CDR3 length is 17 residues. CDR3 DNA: TGTGCCAGCAGCAAGCGAACTTATAGCGGCCCGGGAGGTGGCTACACCTTC. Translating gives CASSKRTYSGPGGGYTF.

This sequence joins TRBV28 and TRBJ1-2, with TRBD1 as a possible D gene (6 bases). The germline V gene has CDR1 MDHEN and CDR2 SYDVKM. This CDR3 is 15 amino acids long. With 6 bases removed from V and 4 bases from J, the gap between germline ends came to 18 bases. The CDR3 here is CASSAIQGSGYGYTF. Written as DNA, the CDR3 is TGTGCCAGCAGCGCTATACAGGGTTCTGGCTATGGCTACACCTTC.

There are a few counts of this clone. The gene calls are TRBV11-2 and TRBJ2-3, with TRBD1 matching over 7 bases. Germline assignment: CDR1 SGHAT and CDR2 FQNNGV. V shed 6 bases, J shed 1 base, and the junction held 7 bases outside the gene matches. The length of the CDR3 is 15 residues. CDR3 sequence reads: CASSFRDRGTDTQYF. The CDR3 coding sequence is TGTGCCAGCAGTTTCCGGGACAGAGGCACAGATACGCAGTATTTT.

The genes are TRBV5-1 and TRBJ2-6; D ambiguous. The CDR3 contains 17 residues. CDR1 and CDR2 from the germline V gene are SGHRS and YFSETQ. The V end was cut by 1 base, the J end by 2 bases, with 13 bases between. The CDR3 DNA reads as TGCGCCAGCAGCTTGACGACGGGCGTTCCTGGGGCCAACGTCCTGACTTTC. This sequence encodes CASSLTTGVPGANVLTF.

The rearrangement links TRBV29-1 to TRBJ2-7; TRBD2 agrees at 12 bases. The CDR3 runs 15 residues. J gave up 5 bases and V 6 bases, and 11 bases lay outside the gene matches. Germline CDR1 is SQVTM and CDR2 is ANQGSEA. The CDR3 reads CSVTGLAGGLDEQYF. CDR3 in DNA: TGCAGCGTCACCGGCCTAGCGGGAGGGTTGGACGAGCAGTACTTC.

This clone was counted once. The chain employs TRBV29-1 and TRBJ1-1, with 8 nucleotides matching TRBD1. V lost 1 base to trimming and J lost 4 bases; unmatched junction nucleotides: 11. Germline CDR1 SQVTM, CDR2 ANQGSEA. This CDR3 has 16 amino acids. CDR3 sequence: CSVEGAGGAGVTEAFF. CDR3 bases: TGCAGCGTTGAAGGGGCAGGGGGCGCGGGAGTCACTGAAGCTTTCTTT.

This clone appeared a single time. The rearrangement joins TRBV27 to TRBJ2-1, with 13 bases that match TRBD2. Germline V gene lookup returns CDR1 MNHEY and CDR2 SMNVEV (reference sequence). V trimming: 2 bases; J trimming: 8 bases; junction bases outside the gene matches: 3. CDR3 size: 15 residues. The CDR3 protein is CASSLGLAGVYEQFF. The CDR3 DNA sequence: TGTGCCAGCAGTTTAGGACTAGCGGGGGTCTATGAGCAGTTCTTC.

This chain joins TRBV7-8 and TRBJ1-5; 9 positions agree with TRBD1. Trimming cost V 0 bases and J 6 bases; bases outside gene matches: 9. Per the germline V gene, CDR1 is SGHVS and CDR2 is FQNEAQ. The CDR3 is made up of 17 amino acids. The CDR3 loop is CASSLAVVYRGPQPQHF. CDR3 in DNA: TGTGCCAGCAGCTTAGCAGTGGTTTACAGGGGGCCTCAGCCCCAGCATTTT.

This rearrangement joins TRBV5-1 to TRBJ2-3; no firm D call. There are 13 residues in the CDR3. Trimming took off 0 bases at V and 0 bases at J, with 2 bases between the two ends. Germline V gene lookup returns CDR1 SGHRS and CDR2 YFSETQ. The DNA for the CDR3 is TGCGCCAGCAGCTTGGCTAGCACAGATACGCAGTATTTT. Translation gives CASSLASTDTQYF. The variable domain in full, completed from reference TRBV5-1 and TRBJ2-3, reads KAGVTQTPRYLIKTRGQQVTLSCSPISGHRSVSWYQQTPGQGLQFLFEYFSETQRNKGNFPGRFSGRQFSNSRSEMNVSTLELGDSALYLCASSLASTDTQYFGPGTRLTVL.

The CDR3 bases are TGCGCCAGCAGCCCGGGACAGGGGGCGAGAGATACGCAGTATTTT. This sequence encodes CASSPGQGARDTQYF. The V gene is TRBV5-1, the J gene TRBJ2-3; 12 nucleotides agree with TRBD1. Germline lookup yields CDR1 SGHRS and CDR2 YFSETQ. Unmatched junction bases numbered 5, after V lost 4 bases and J lost 5 bases. CDR3 length equals 15 residues.

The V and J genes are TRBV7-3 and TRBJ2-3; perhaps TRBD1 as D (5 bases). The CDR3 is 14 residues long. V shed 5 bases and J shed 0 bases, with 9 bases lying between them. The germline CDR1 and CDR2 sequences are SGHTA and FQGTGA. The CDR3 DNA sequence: TGTGCCAGCAGCAGGGGTTCTAGCACAGATACGCAGTATTTT. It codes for CASSRGSSTDTQYF.

CDR3 bases: TGTGCCAGCAGCTTGGGTAGTCACCAAGAGACCCAGTACTTC. It translates to CASSLGSHQETQYF. The chain carries TRBV5-5 and TRBJ2-5; D call uncertain. V lost 0 bases and J 0 bases, leaving 6 bases between the germline ends. Germline assignment: CDR1 SGHKS and CDR2 YYEKEE (reference sequence). This CDR3 has 14 amino acids. Variable domain in full (rest from reference TRBV5-5 and TRBJ2-5): DAGVTQSPTHLIKTRGQQVTLRCSPISGHKSVSWYQQVLGQGPQFIFQYYEKEERGRGNFPDRFSARQFPNYSSELNVNALLLGDSALYLCASSLGSHQETQYFGPGTRLLVL.

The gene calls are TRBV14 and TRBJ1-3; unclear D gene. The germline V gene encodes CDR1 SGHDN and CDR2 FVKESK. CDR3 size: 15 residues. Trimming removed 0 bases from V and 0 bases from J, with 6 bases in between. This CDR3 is CASSQEGSSGNTIYF. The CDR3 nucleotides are TGTGCCAGCAGCCAAGAAGGCTCCTCTGGAAACACCATATATTTT.

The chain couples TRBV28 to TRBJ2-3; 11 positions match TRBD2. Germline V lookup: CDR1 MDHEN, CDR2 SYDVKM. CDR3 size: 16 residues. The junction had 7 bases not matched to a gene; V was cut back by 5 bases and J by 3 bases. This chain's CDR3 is CASSRPGLAVTDTQYF. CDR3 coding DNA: TGTGCCAGCAGTCGTCCGGGACTAGCGGTTACAGATACGCAGTATTTT.